Presented here are 27 T cell receptor beta chains from one specimen sequenced in a study of blood T cell repertoires in COVID-19. Only in-frame clones appear in the TCRdb table, and some are missing; sequencing was by immunoSEQ multiplex PCR. The repertoire holds 65,000 to 100,000 clones, about 90% seen once, with roughly 4.8% in the top ten. The sample taken for sequencing was peripheral blood. Receptor source: a woman older than 75 with acute or convalescent COVID-19.

This sequence joins TRBV6-5 and TRBJ2-1; 8 bases fit TRBD2. The CDR3 is made up of 14 amino acids. The V gene end was trimmed by 4 bases and the J gene end by 4 bases; junction bases not matched to a gene: 3. CDR1 and CDR2 (germline): MNHEY, SVGAGI. The CDR3 reads CASSLAGPYNEQFF. DNA of the CDR3: TGTGCCAGCAGTTTAGCGGGGCCATACAATGAGCAGTTCTTC.

The chain joins TRBV6-2 or TRBV6-3 to TRBJ1-1, with a tentative D call TRBD1 (5 bases). CDR1 is MNHEY, CDR2 SVGEGT, per germline. The V and J ends lost 2 bases and 2 bases respectively, with 6 bases between them. CDR3 size: 13 residues. CDR3: CASSYDSNTEAFF. For the CDR3, the DNA is TGTGCCAGCAGTTACGACAGTAACACTGAAGCTTTCTTT.

This clone was observed a single time. The J gene is TRBJ2-1, the V gene TRBV14; TRBD1 matches at 9 bases. Germline CDR1 reads SGHDN; CDR2 reads FVKESK. The J segment lost 4 bases and the V segment lost 4 bases, leaving 8 bases of the junction unmatched. This CDR3 has 16 amino acids. The CDR3 nucleotides read TGTGCCAGCAGCCGGATTACAGGGGGCGCTTACAATGAGCAGTTCTTC. It yields the protein CASSRITGGAYNEQFF.

V usage is TRBV11-2 and J usage is TRBJ2-7; 9 nucleotides align to TRBD1. The V segment lost 5 bases and the J segment 5 bases; nucleotides outside the gene matches: 7. CDR1 and CDR2 (germline): SGHAT, FQNNGV. The CDR3 runs 14 residues. CDR3: CASSPGTGSHEQYF. The DNA of the CDR3 is TGTGCCAGCAGCCCCGGGACAGGGAGCCACGAGCAGTACTTC.

V usage is TRBV20-1 and J usage is TRBJ1-2, with D tentatively TRBD1 (5 bases). The germline V gene encodes CDR1 DFQATT and CDR2 SNEGSKA (reference sequence). The CDR3 contains 11 residues. Trimming removed 0 bases at V and 7 bases at J, with 6 bases between. CDR3 loop: CSAREGGGYTF. The CDR3, as DNA: TGCAGTGCTAGAGAGGGGGGTGGCTACACCTTC.

This clone is a singleton in its sample. The chain is built from TRBV5-1 and TRBJ2-3; D remains ambiguous. The CDR3 length is 12 residues. CDR1 is SGHRS and CDR2 is YFSETQ in the germline V gene. With 1 base removed from V and 6 bases from J, the gap between germline ends came to 6 bases. In nucleotides, the CDR3 is TGCGCCAGCAGCTTGAAACTGGATACGCAGTATTTT. As protein: CASSLKLDTQYF.

The gene calls are TRBV3-1 (or the pseudogene TRBV3-2) and TRBJ1-2; D not certain. Germline-derived CDR1 and CDR2 are LGHDT and YNNKEL (reference sequence). The CDR3 extends over 14 amino acids. The V gene lost 1 base and the J gene lost 0 bases, with 6 bases spanning the gap. In DNA, the CDR3 is TGTGCCAGCAGCCAAGCACTAGCTAACTATGGCTACACCTTC. Amino acid sequence: CASSQALANYGYTF.

This clone was seen more than once but under ten times. The chain is built from TRBV6-5 and TRBJ1-1, with D unresolved. The V end was cut by 2 bases, the J end by 6 bases, with 16 bases between. Looked up from germline, CDR1 is MNHEY and CDR2 is SVGAGI. The CDR3 loop spans 15 amino acids. The CDR3 bases are TGTGCCAGCAGTTACCTTACGGGTCATTCCCCTGAAGCTTTCTTT. Translating it yields CASSYLTGHSPEAFF.

This clone has just one count. V gene TRBV21-1 combines with J gene TRBJ2-3; the table's D call, TRBD2, has no DNA check behind it. TRBV21-1 is classified as a pseudogene. This CDR3 has 17 residues. The CDR3: CASSVRQRLAGHPTQYF. The CDR3, as DNA: TGTGCCAGCAGCGTTCGACAGCGACTAGCGGGACACCCTACGCAGTATTTT.

This chain connects TRBV6-5 to TRBJ1-4, with 7 bases lining up with TRBD1. Germline V CDR1 and CDR2: MNHEY, SVGAGI. The CDR3 is 16 amino acids. With 0 bases clipped from V and 0 bases from J, the junction kept 1 base outside the gene matches. The CDR3 loop is CASSYSGTATNEKLFF. The CDR3 DNA follows: TGTGCCAGCAGTTACTCGGGGACAGCAACTAATGAAAAACTGTTTTTT.

This chain joins TRBV7-2 and TRBJ2-5, with D possibly being TRBD1 (5 bases). V was clipped by 5 bases and J by 4 bases, with 17 bases between them. Germline loops: CDR1 SGHTA, CDR2 FQGNSA. This CDR3 region has 15 residues. In DNA form, the CDR3 reads TGTGCCAGCAGCCTACAGGCGCCGCCGGGAGAGACCCAGTACTTC. Encoded protein: CASSLQAPPGETQYF.

The chain carries TRBV5-1 and TRBJ2-3; 7 bases are shared with TRBD2. Per germline, CDR1 SGHRS and CDR2 YFSETQ. With V trimmed by 0 bases and J by 6 bases, 7 bases remained unmatched. The CDR3 spans 15 residues. The CDR3 DNA follows: TGCGCCAGCAGCTTGGAAGCGGGGCGGCGGGATACGCAGTATTTT. Protein: CASSLEAGRRDTQYF.

The CDR3 reads CASSSGLNSNQPQHF. The CDR3 DNA sequence: TGTGCCAGCAGCTCGGGACTGAATAGCAATCAGCCCCAGCATTTT. This chain uses TRBV5-5 with TRBJ1-5; a possible D gene is TRBD1 (5 bases). The CDR3 consists of 15 residues. V lost 3 bases and J lost 0, with 10 bases in between. Germline loops: CDR1 SGHKS, CDR2 YYEKEE (reference sequence).

The chain links TRBV15 to TRBJ2-5; TRBD1 aligns across 11 bases. Germline V lookup: CDR1 LNHNV, CDR2 YYDKDF (reference sequence). This CDR3 is 17 amino acids long. Trimming removed 0 bases from V and 4 bases from J; junction bases left unmatched: 7. The CDR3 sequence is CATSRDRTGGWGETQYF. CDR3 DNA: TGTGCCACCAGCAGAGACCGGACAGGGGGCTGGGGAGAGACCCAGTACTTC.

The J gene is TRBJ2-7, the V gene TRBV18, with 13 bases aligning to TRBD2. There are 16 residues in the CDR3. Germline assignment: CDR1 KGHSH and CDR2 LQKENI. Trimming removed 6 bases from V and 4 bases from J; junction bases left unmatched: 9. CDR3 DNA: TGTGCCAGCTCCCCCGGACTAGCGGGAGTAAGGTACGAGCAGTACTTC. Amino acid sequence: CASSPGLAGVRYEQYF.

The rearrangement links TRBV7-8 to TRBJ2-3, with 9 bases identical to TRBD2. The V and J ends lost 3 bases and 2 bases, in that order; junction bases with no gene match: 3. The CDR3 runs 15 residues. Germline values: CDR1 SGHVS, CDR2 FQNEAQ. The CDR3, as DNA: TGTGCCAGCAGCTTGGGGGGACTAGCCACAGATACGCAGTATTTT. Protein: CASSLGGLATDTQYF.

The chain is built from TRBV5-6 and TRBJ1-5; no reliable D call. V lost 0 bases to trimming and J lost 0 bases, with 13 bases between them. Germline CDR1 SGHDT, CDR2 YYEEEE. The CDR3 spans 17 residues. The CDR3 here is CASSLDGGGNSNQPQHF. CDR3 coding DNA: TGTGCCAGCAGCTTGGATGGCGGCGGTAATAGCAATCAGCCCCAGCATTTT. The full variable domain, rest sourced from reference TRBV5-6 and TRBJ1-5, is DAGVTQSPTHLIKTRGQQVTLRCSPKSGHDTVSWYQQALGQGPQFIFQYYEEEERQRGNFPDRFSGHQFPNYSSELNVNALLLGDSALYLCASSLDGGGNSNQPQHFGDGTRLSIL.

The rearrangement uses TRBV27 and TRBJ2-7; TRBD2 matches 7 bases. Germline V gene sequence: CDR1 MNHEY, CDR2 SMNVEV (reference sequence). The CDR3 loop spans 15 amino acids. The ends lost 5 bases at V and 2 bases at J; junction bases unmatched: 9. The CDR3 coding sequence is TGTGCCAGCAGTGGGGGAGGGAGGGGTCCCTACGAGCAGTACTTC. Translation: CASSGGGRGPYEQYF.

CDR3 nucleotide sequence: TGTGCCAGCAGCTTAGCCATACTAGGTCGGAATGAGCAGTTCTTC. This codes for CASSLAILGRNEQFF. The rearrangement joins TRBV11-2 to TRBJ2-1, with D possibly being TRBD2 (5 bases). Germline V gene data show CDR1 as SGHAT and CDR2 as FQNNGV. With 1 base removed from V and 7 bases from J, the gap between germline ends came to 14 bases. The CDR3 spans 15 residues.

This clone has a handful of counts. The J gene is TRBJ2-7, the V gene TRBV7-2; TRBD2 aligns across 7 bases. The germline gives CDR1 SGHTA, CDR2 FQGNSA. Germline trimming cut 1 base from V and 2 bases from J; bases unmatched to any gene: 5. The CDR3 length is 15 residues. CDR3 residues: CASSLEVAGPYEQYF. The CDR3 DNA is TGTGCCAGCAGCTTAGAGGTAGCGGGCCCCTACGAGCAGTACTTC.

The rearrangement uses TRBV7-2 and TRBJ2-5, with a weak D call TRBD1 (6 bases). The CDR3 contains 13 residues. Per germline, CDR1 SGHTA and CDR2 FQGNSA. V lost 2 bases and J 4 bases, leaving 8 bases between the germline ends. The CDR3 coding sequence is TGTGCCAGCAGCTTAAACAGGGCAGAGACCCAGTACTTC. As protein: CASSLNRAETQYF.

This chain uses TRBV4-3 with TRBJ2-3; D is undetermined. Trimming pared 4 bases from V and 2 bases from J, leaving 13 bases between. This CDR3 spans 15 amino acids. Germline loops: CDR1 LGHNA, CDR2 YSLEER. This chain's CDR3 is CASSPTTRSTDTQYF. CDR3 coding DNA: TGCGCCAGCAGCCCCACTACGAGATCCACAGATACGCAGTATTTT.

V usage is TRBV6-6 and J usage is TRBJ2-5; D may be TRBD1 (6 bases). The ends were cut back, 8 bases at V and 8 bases at J, with 12 bases in the middle. This CDR3 is 11 amino acids long. Looked up from germline, CDR1 is MNHNY and CDR2 is SVGAGI (reference sequence). CDR3 protein: CASAPGVTQYF. The CDR3 DNA reads as TGTGCCAGCGCCCCAGGGGTAACCCAGTACTTC.

This clone was observed a single time. This rearrangement joins TRBV6-2 or TRBV6-3 to TRBJ2-3; D may be TRBD1 (6 bases). V shed 1 base and J shed 0 bases, with 14 bases lying between them. The CDR3 contains 17 residues. Germline V gene lookup returns CDR1 MNHEY and CDR2 SVGEGT. The CDR3 loop reads CASSYLTGQGSTDTQYF. The CDR3, as DNA: TGTGCCAGCAGTTACTTGACAGGACAAGGTAGCACAGATACGCAGTATTTT.

The CDR3 sequence is CASGLAGGLDTQYF. The CDR3 DNA reads as TGTGCCAGCGGACTAGCGGGGGGGCTAGATACGCAGTATTTT. The chain recombines TRBV19 with TRBJ2-3; the match to TRBD2 covers 15 bases. In germline, CDR1 is LNHDA, CDR2 SQIVND (reference sequence). This CDR3 spans 14 amino acids. The J segment lost 5 bases and the V segment lost 9 bases, leaving 3 bases of the junction unmatched. Full variable domain (missing parts from reference TRBV19 and TRBJ2-3): DGGITQSPKYLFRKEGQNVTLSCEQNLNHDAMYWYRQDPGQGLRLIYYSQIVNDFQKGDIAEGYSVSREKKESFPLTVTSAQKNPTAFYLCASGLAGGLDTQYFGPGTRLTVL.

The chain joins TRBV4-1 to TRBJ2-4, with a tentative D call TRBD2 (6 bases). Germline CDR1 reads MGHRA; CDR2 reads YSYEKL. V gave up 1 base and J gave up 3 bases, with 16 bases separating them. This CDR3 is 17 amino acids long. CDR3 residues: CASSQVPTGEVKNIQYF. For the CDR3, the DNA is TGCGCCAGCAGCCAAGTTCCGACGGGGGAAGTCAAAAACATTCAGTACTTC.

V is TRBV19 and J is TRBJ2-3; 9 bases align to TRBD2. The CDR3 extends over 18 amino acids. CDR1 and CDR2 (germline): LNHDA, SQIVND (reference sequence). After removal of 3 bases from V and 0 bases from J, the junction contained 10 bases not matched to a gene. CDR3 nucleotide sequence: TGTGCCAGTAGTATTGGAATAGCGGGAGTTTCTAGCACAGATACGCAGTATTTT. Its translation: CASSIGIAGVSSTDTQYF. The full variable domain, with the rest looked up from reference TRBV19 and TRBJ2-3, is DGGITQSPKYLFRKEGQNVTLSCEQNLNHDAMYWYRQDPGQGLRLIYYSQIVNDFQKGDIAEGYSVSREKKESFPLTVTSAQKNPTAFYLCASSIGIAGVSSTDTQYFGPGTRLTVL.